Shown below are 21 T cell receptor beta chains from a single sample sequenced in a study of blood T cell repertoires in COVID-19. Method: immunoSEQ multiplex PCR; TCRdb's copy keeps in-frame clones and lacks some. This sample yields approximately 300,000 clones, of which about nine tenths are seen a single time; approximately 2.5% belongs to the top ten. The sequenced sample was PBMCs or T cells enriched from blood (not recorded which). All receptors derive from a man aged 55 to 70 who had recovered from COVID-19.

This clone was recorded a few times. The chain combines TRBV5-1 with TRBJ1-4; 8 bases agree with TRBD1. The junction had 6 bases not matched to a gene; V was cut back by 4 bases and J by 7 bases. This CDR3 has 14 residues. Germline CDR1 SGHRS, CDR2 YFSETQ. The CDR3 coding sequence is TGCGCCAGCAGCACCAGGGGGCTCGCTGAAAAACTGTTTTTT. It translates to CASSTRGLAEKLFF. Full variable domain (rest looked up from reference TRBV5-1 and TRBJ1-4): KAGVTQTPRYLIKTRGQQVTLSCSPISGHRSVSWYQQTPGQGLQFLFEYFSETQRNKGNFPGRFSGRQFSNSRSEMNVSTLELGDSALYLCASSTRGLAEKLFFGSGTQLSVL.

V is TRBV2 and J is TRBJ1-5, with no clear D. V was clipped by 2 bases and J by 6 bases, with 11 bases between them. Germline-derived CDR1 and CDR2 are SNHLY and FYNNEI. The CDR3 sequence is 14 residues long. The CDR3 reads CASSEYAGFQPQHF. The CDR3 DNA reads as TGTGCCAGCAGTGAATATGCAGGATTTCAGCCCCAGCATTTT.

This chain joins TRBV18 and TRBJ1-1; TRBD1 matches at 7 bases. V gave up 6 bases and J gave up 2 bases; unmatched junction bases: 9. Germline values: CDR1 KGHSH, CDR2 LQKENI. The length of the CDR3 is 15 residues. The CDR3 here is CASSSAGGGNTEAFF. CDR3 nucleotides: TGTGCCAGCTCCTCAGCAGGGGGAGGAAACACTGAAGCTTTCTTT.

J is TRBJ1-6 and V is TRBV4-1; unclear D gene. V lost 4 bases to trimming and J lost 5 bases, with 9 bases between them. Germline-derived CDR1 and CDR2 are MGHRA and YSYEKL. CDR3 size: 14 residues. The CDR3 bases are TGCGCCAGCAGCCGTCCGGGGAATAATTCACCCCTCCACTTT. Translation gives CASSRPGNNSPLHF.

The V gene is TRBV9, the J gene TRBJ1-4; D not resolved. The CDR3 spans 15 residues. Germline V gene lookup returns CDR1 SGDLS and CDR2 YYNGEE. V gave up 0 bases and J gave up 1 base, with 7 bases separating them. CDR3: CASSVGRVTNEKLFF. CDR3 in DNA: TGTGCCAGCAGCGTAGGGAGGGTAACTAATGAAAAACTGTTTTTT.

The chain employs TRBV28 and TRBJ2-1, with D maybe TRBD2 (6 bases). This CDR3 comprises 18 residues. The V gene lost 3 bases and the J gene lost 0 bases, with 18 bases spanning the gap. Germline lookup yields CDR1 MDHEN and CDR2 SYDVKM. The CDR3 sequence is CASSFLLLASSSYNEQFF. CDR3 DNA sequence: TGTGCCAGCAGTTTTTTGCTGCTAGCGTCGAGCTCCTACAATGAGCAGTTCTTC.

The CDR3 DNA is TGTGCCAGCAGCCAAGGGCGGGGGTTCGCCTACGAGCAGTACTTC. Its protein is CASSQGRGFAYEQYF. The V and J genes are TRBV4-2 and TRBJ2-7, with 7 nucleotides matching TRBD2. Germline trimming cut 1 base from V and 2 bases from J; bases unmatched to any gene: 5. Germline V lookup: CDR1 LGHNA, CDR2 YNFKEQ. This CDR3 has 15 amino acids.

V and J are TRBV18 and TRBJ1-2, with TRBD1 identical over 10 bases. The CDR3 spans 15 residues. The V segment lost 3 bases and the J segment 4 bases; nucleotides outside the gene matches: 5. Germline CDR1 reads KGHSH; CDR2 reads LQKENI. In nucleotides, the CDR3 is TGTGCCAGCTCACCCAGACAGGGGGCCGGCTATGGCTACACCTTC. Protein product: CASSPRQGAGYGYTF.

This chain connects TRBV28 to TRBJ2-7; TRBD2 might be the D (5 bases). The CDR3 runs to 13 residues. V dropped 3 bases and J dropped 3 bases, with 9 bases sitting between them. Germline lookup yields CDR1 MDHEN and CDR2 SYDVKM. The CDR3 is CASSLPGDYEQYF. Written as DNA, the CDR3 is TGTGCCAGCAGTTTGCCCGGGGACTACGAGCAGTACTTC.

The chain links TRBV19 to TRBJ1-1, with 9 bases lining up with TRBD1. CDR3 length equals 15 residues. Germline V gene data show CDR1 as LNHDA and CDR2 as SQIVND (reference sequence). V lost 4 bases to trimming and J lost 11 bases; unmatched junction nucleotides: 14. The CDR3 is CASSTSRDRVLKAFF. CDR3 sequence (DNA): TGTGCCAGTAGTACATCCCGGGACAGGGTTTTGAAGGCTTTCTTT.

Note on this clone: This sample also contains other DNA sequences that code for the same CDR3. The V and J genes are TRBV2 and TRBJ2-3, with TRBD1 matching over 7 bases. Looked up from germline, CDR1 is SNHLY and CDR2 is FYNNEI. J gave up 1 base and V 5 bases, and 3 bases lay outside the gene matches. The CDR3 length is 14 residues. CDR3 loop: CASSRTGGTDTQYF. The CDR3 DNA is TGTGCCAGCAGTCGAACAGGGGGCACAGATACGCAGTATTTT.

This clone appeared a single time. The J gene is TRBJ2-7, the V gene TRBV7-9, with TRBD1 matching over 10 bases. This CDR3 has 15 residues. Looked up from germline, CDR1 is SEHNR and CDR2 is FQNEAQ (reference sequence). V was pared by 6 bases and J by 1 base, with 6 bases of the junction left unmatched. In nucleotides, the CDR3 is TGTGCCAGCAGGCCTGGGGGACAGGGGTCCTACGAGCAGTACTTC. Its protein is CASRPGGQGSYEQYF.

The CDR3 here is CASSLRYSEPYEQYF. The CDR3, as DNA: TGTGCCAGCAGCTTAAGGTACAGTGAACCCTACGAGCAGTACTTC. The V call is TRBV7-2, the J call TRBJ2-7, with D hard to call. Germline V lookup: CDR1 SGHTA, CDR2 FQGNSA. The CDR3 runs 15 residues. The ends were cut back, 2 bases at V and 2 bases at J, with 13 bases in the middle.

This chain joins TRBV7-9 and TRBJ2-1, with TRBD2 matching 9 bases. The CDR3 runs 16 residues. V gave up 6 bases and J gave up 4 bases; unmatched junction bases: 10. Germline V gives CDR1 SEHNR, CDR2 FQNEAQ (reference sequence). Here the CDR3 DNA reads TGTGCCAGCAGTCCCCGACTAGCGGAAGATTACAATGAGCAGTTCTTC. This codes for CASSPRLAEDYNEQFF.

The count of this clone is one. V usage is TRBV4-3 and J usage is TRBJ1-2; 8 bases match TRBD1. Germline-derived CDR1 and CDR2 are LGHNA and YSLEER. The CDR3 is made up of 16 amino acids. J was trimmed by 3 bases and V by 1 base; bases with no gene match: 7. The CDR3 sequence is CASSQGRQGAYYGYTF. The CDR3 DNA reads TGCGCCAGCAGCCAAGGTCGGCAGGGGGCCTACTATGGCTACACCTTC.

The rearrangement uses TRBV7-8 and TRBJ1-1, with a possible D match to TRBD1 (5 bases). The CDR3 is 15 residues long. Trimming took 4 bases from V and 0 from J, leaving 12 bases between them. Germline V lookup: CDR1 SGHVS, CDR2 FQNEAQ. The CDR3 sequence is CASSSPDTLNTEAFF. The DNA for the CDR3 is TGTGCCAGCAGCTCTCCGGACACCTTGAACACTGAAGCTTTCTTT.

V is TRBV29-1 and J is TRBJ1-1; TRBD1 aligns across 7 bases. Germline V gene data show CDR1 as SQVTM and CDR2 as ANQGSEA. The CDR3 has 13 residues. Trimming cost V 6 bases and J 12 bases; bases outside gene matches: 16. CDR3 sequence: CSVKDRNGRGSFF. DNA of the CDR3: TGCAGCGTGAAGGACAGGAACGGAAGGGGGTCTTTCTTT.

The CDR3 is CASSPGLTYGYTF. CDR3 bases: TGCGCCAGCAGCCCAGGACTGACCTATGGCTACACCTTC. The gene calls are TRBV4-1 and TRBJ1-2; D is undetermined. Trimming took off 4 bases at V and 4 bases at J, with 10 bases between the two ends. This CDR3 comprises 13 residues. The germline gives CDR1 MGHRA, CDR2 YSYEKL.

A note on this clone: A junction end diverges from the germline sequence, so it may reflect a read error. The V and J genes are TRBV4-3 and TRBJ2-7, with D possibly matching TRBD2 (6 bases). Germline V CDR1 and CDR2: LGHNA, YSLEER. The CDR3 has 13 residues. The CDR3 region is CASSQESGLPSSF. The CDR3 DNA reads TGCGCCAGCAGCCAAGAGTCGGGACTTCCCTCCTCCTTC.

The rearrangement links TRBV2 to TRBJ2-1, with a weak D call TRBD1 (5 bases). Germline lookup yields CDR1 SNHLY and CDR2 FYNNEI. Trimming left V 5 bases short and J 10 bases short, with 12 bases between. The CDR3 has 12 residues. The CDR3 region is CASSTQGLEQFF. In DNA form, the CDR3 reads TGTGCCAGCAGTACTCAGGGATTGGAGCAGTTCTTC.

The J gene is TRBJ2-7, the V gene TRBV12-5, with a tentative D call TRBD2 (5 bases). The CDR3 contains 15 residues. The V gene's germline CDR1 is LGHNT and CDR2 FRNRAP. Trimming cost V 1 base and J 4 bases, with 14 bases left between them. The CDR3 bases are TGTGCTAGTGGTTTGGGGGTACAACGGGGTTACGAGCAGTACTTC. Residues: CASGLGVQRGYEQYF.